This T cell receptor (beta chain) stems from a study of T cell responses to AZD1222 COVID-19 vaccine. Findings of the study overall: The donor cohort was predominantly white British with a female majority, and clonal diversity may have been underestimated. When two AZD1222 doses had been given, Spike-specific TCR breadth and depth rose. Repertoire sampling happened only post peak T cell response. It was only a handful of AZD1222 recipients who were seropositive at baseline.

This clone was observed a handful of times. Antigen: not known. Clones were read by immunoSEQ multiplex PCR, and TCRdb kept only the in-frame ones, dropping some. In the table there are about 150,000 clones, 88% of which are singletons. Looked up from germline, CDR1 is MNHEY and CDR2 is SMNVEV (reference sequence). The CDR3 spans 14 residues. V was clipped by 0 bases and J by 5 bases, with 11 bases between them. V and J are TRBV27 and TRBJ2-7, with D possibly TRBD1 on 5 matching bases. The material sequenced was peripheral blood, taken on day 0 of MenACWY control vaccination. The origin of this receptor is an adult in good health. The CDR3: CASSLSAGSDEQYF. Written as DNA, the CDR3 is TGTGCCAGCAGTTTATCGGCAGGGTCCGACGAGCAGTACTTC.